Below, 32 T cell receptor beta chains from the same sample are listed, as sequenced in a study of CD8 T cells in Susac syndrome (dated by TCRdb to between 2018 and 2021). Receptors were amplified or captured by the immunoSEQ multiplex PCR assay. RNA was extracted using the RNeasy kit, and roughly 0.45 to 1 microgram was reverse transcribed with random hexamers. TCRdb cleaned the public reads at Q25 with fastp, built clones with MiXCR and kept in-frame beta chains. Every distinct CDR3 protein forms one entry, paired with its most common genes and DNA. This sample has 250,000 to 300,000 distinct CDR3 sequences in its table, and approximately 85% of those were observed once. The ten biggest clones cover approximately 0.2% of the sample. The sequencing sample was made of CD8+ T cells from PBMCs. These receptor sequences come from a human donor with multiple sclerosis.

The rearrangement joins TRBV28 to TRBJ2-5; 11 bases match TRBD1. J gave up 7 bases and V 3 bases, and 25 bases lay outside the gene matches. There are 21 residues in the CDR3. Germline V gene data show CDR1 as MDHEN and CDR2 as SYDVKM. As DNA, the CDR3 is TGTGCCAGCAGTTTTGTCGGACAGGGGGCCGATTGGGTACTGAGGCCGGGGACCCAGTACTTC. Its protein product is CASSFVGQGADWVLRPGTQYF.

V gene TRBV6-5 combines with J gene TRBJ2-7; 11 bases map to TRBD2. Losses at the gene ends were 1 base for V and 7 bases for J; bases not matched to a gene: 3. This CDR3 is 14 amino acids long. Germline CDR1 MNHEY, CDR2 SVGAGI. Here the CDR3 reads CASSYLGLADEQYF. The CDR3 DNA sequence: TGTGCCAGCAGTTACTTGGGACTAGCGGATGAGCAGTACTTC.

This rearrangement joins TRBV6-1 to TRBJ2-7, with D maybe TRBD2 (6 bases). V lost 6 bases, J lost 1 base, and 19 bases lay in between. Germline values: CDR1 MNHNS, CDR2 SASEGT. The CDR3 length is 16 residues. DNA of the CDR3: TGTGCCAGCAGACAACACCTTCTGACTAGTTCCTACGAGCAGTACTTC. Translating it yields CASRQHLLTSSYEQYF.

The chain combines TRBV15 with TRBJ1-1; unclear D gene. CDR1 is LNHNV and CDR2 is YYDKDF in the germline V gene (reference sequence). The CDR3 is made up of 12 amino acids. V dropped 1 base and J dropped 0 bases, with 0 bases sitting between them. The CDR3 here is CATSRVNTEAFF. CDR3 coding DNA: TGTGCCACCAGCAGAGTGAACACTGAAGCTTTCTTT.

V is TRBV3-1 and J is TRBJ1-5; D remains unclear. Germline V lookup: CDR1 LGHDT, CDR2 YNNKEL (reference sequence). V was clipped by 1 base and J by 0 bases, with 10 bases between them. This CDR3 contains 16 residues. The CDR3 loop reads CASSQGEENSNQPQHF. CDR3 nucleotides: TGTGCCAGCAGCCAAGGTGAGGAGAATAGCAATCAGCCCCAGCATTTT. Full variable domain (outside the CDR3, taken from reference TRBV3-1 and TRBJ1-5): DTAVSQTPKYLVTQMGNDKSIKCEQNLGHDTMYWYKQDSKKFLKIMFSYNNKELIINETVPNRFSPKSPDKAHLNLHINSLELGDSAVYFCASSQGEENSNQPQHFGDGTRLSIL.

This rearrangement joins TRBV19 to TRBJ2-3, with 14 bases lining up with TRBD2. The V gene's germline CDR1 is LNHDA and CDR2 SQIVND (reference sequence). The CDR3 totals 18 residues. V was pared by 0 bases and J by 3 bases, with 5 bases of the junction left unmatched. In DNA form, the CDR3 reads TGTGCCAGTAGTATAGAATCCGGGACTAGCGGGAGAACAGATACGCAGTATTTT. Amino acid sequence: CASSIESGTSGRTDTQYF.

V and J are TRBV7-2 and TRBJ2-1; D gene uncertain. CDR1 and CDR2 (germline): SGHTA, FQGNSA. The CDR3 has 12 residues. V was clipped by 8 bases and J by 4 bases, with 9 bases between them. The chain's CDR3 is CASEEGYNEQFF. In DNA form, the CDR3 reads TGTGCCAGCGAGGAAGGGTACAATGAGCAGTTCTTC.

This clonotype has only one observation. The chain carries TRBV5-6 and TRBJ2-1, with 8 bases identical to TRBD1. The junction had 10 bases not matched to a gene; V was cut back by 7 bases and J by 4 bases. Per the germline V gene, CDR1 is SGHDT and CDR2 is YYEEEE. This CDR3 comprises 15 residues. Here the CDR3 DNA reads TGTGCCAGCCTGGTAGGGGACAGGAATTACAATGAGCAGTTCTTC. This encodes CASLVGDRNYNEQFF.

CDR3 loop: CAIREGLEQYF. CDR3 in DNA: TGTGCCATCCGGGAGGGACTTGAGCAGTACTTC. V usage is TRBV25-1 and J usage is TRBJ2-7; 8 bases are a match to TRBD2. Germline-derived CDR1 and CDR2 are MGHDK and SYGVNS. The CDR3 has 11 amino acids. The V segment lost 10 bases and the J segment 7 bases; nucleotides outside the gene matches: 6.

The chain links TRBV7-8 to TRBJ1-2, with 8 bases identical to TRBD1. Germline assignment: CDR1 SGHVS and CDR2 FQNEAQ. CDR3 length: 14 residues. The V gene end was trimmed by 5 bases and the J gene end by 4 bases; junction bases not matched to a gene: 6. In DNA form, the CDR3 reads TGTGCCAGCAGCGCCACCGGGACAGGCTATGGCTACACCTTC. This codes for CASSATGTGYGYTF.

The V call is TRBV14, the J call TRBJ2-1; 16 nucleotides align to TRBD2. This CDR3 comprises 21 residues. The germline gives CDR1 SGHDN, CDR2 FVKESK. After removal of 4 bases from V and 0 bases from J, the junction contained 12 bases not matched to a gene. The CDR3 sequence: CASSPVGTSGRVLSSYNEQFF. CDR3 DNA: TGTGCCAGCAGCCCCGTGGGGACTAGCGGGAGGGTTCTAAGCTCCTACAATGAGCAGTTCTTC. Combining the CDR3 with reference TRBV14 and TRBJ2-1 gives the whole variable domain EAGVTQFPSHSVIEKGQTVTLRCDPISGHDNLYWYRRVMGKEIKFLLHFVKESKQDESGMPNNRFLAERTGGTYSTLKVQPAELEDSGVYFCASSPVGTSGRVLSSYNEQFFGPGTRLTVL.

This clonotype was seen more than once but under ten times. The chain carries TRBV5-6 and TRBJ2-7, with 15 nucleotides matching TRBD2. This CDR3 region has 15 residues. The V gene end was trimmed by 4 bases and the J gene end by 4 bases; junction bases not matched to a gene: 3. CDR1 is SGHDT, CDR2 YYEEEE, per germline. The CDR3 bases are TGTGCCAGCAGCCCGGGGACTAGCGGGAGGTACGAGCAGTACTTC. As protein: CASSPGTSGRYEQYF.

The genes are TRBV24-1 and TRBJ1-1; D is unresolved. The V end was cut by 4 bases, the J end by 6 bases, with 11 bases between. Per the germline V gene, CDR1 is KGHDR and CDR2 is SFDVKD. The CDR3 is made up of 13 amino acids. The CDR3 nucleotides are TGTGCCACCAGTGAAGGGATGGGTTCTGAAGCTTTCTTT. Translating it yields CATSEGMGSEAFF.

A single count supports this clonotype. The CDR3 sequence: CSGGGPTSGSPAYNEQFF. The DNA for the CDR3 is TGCAGTGGGGGGGGACCGACTAGCGGGAGTCCGGCCTACAATGAGCAGTTCTTC. The chain carries TRBV20-1 and TRBJ2-1, with 12 bases identical to TRBD2. CDR1 is DFQATT and CDR2 is SNEGSKA in the germline V gene (reference sequence). Trimming at V came to 7 bases and at J to 2 bases, leaving 15 bases not matched to a gene. The CDR3 covers 18 residues.

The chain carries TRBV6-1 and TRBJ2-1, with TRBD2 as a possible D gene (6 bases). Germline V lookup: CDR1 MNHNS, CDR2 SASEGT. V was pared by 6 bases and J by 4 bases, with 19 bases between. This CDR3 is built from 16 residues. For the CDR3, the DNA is TGTGCCAGCAGACCCTTTAGGAGGGGATTTTACAATGAGCAGTTCTTC. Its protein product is CASRPFRRGFYNEQFF.

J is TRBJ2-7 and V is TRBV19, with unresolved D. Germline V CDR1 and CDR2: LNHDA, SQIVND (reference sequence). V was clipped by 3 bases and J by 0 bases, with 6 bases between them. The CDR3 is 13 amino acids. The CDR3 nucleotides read TGTGCCAGTAGTATCGGCGGCTCCTACGAGCAGTACTTC. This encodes CASSIGGSYEQYF.

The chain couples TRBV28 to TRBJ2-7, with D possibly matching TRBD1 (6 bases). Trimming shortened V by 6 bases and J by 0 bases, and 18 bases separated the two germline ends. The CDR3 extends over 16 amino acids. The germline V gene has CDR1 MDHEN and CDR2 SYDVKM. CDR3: CASSPAFDRPSYEQYF. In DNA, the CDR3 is TGTGCCAGCAGCCCAGCTTTCGACAGGCCCTCCTACGAGCAGTACTTC.

The DNA for the CDR3 is TGTGCCAGCAGCTTGTTGCCCACAGATACGCAGTATTTT. Its translation: CASSLLPTDTQYF. The gene calls are TRBV5-6 and TRBJ2-3; D is uncertain. This CDR3 has 13 amino acids. In germline, CDR1 is SGHDT, CDR2 YYEEEE. Trimming took off 1 base at V and 2 bases at J, with 5 bases between the two ends. The variable domain in full, completed from reference TRBV5-6 and TRBJ2-3, reads DAGVTQSPTHLIKTRGQQVTLRCSPKSGHDTVSWYQQALGQGPQFIFQYYEEEERQRGNFPDRFSGHQFPNYSSELNVNALLLGDSALYLCASSLLPTDTQYFGPGTRLTVL.

The CDR3 DNA sequence: TGTGCCAGCAGCTTACGACAGGTGGGGACAGCTTTCTTT. It codes for CASSLRQVGTAFF. The chain carries TRBV5-6 and TRBJ1-1; D is perhaps TRBD1 (6 bases). V was cut by 2 bases and J by 10 bases, with 15 bases left in between. CDR1 is SGHDT and CDR2 is YYEEEE in the germline V gene. The CDR3 is 13 amino acids.

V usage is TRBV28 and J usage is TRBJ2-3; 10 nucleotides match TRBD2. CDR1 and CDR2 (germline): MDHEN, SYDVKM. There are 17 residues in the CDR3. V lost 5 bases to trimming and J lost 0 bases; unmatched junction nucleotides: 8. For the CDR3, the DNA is TGTGCCAGCAGTAGAGGACTAGCGGATACTAGCACAGATACGCAGTATTTT. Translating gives CASSRGLADTSTDTQYF.

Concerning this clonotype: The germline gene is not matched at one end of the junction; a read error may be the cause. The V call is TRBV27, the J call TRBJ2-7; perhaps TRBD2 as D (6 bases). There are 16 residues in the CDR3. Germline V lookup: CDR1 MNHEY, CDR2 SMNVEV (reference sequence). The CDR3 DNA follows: TGTGCCGGCAGTTTATCGTACGGGACTTCCTTCTACGAGCAGTACTTC. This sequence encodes CAGSLSYGTSFYEQYF.

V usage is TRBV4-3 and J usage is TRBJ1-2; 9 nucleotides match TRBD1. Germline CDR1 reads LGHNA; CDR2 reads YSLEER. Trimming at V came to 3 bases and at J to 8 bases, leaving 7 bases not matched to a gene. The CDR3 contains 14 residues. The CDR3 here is CASSQDRGTYGYTF. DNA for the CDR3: TGCGCCAGCAGCCAGGACAGGGGAACTTACGGCTACACCTTC.

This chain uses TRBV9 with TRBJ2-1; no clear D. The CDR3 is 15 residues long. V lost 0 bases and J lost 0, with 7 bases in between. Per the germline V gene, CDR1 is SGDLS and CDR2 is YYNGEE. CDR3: CASSVDWSSYNEQFF. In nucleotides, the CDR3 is TGTGCCAGCAGCGTAGATTGGAGCTCCTACAATGAGCAGTTCTTC.

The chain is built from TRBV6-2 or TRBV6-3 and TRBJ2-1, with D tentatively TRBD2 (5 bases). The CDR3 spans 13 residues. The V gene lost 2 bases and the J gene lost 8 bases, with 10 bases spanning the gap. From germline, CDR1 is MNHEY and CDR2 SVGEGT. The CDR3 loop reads CASSYRTRDEQFF. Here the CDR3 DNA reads TGTGCCAGCAGTTACAGGACTCGGGATGAGCAGTTCTTC.

CDR3 DNA sequence: TGTGCCAGCAGACCCGGGACCGAGTACGAGCAGTACTTC. The encoded protein is CASRPGTEYEQYF. The chain links TRBV12-3 or TRBV12-4 to TRBJ2-7; D assignment may be TRBD1 or TRBD2 (5 bases each). V was pared by 6 bases and J by 4 bases, with 13 bases between. CDR3 length equals 13 residues.

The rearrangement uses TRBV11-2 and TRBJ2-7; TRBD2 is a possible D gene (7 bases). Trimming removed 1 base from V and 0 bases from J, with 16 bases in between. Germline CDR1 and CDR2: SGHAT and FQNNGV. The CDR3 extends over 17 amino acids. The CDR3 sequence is CASSLVAARGPSYEQYF. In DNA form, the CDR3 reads TGTGCCAGCAGCTTAGTTGCGGCGCGGGGGCCCTCCTACGAGCAGTACTTC.

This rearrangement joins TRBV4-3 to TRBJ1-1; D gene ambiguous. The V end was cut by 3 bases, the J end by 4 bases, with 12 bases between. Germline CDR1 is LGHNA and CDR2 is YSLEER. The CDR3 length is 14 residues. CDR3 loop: CASSQDRRGTEAFF. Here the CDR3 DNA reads TGCGCCAGCAGCCAGGACCGCCGCGGCACTGAAGCTTTCTTT.

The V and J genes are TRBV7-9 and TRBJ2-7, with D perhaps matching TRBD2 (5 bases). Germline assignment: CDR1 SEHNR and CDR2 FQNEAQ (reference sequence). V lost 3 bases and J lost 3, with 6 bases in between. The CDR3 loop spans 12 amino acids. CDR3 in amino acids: CASSFGDYEQYF. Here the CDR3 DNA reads TGTGCCAGCAGCTTCGGGGACTACGAGCAGTACTTC.

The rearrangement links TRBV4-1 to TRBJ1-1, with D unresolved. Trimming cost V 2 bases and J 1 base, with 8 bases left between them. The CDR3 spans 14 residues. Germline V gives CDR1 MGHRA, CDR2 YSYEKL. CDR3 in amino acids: CASSQRGSNTEAFF. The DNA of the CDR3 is TGCGCCAGCAGCCAACGGGGATCGAACACTGAAGCTTTCTTT.

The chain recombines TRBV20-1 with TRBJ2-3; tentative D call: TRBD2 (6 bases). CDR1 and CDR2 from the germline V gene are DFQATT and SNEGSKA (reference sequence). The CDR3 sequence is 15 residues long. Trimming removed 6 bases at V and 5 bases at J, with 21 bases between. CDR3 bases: TGCAGTGCGGCCTCGGGACTTCACCTAAGAGATACGCAGTATTTT. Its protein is CSAASGLHLRDTQYF.

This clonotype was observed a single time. CDR3 bases: TGTGCCAGCAGTTTATACAGGGGTCAGTCCTACGAGCAGTACTTC. It translates to CASSLYRGQSYEQYF. The rearrangement links TRBV27 to TRBJ2-7; TRBD1 matches at 7 bases. The CDR3 totals 15 residues. V gave up 1 base and J gave up 1 base; unmatched junction bases: 4. Germline CDR1 reads MNHEY; CDR2 reads SMNVEV (reference sequence).

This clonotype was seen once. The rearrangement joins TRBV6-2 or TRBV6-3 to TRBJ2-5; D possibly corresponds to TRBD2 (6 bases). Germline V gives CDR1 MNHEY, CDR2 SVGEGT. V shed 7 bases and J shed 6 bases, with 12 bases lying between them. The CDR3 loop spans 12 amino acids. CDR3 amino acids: CASIGSMQTQYF. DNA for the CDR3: TGTGCCAGCATCGGGAGCATGCAGACCCAGTACTTC.